The source of this T cell receptor (beta chain) is a study of spatial heterogeneity in lung cancer. This clonotype was recorded many times. Time point here: sample taken at primary tumor resection. The donors comprised about 70 untreated early-stage non-small cell lung cancer patients. TCRdb re-analysed the 5' RACE reads in MiXCR, keeping a single row per CDR3 protein. The sample has around 4,200 distinct CDR3 sequences, around 9.4% seen once. The receptor comes from a female donor with early-stage non-small cell lung cancer. The sample consisted of normal lung tissue next to the tumor, taken at surgery.

For the CDR3, the DNA is TGTGCCAGCAGCCCGAGCGGGGGCACAGATACGCAGTATTTT. Residues: CASSPSGGTDTQYF. The chain uses TRBV13 and TRBJ2-3; TRBD2 matches 7 bases. There are 14 residues in the CDR3. From germline, CDR1 is PRHDT and CDR2 FYEKMQ (reference sequence). V trimming: 5 bases; J trimming: 1 base; junction bases outside the gene matches: 3.